This entry is about one T cell receptor beta chain. In the study's own analysis: Amplified reference gene primers provided the basis for estimating nucleated cell counts. Clones were sequenced by immunoSEQ multiplex PCR, and TCRdb holds only the in-frame ones, with some missing. That table furnishes V, J and clone size, whereas the DNA furnished D and trimming. The data hold 100,000 or so clones, with under 80% observed a single time. The data belong to a study of blood T cell repertoires in COVID-19. Study-wide background: Collection of acute and convalescent COVID-19 samples took place in the United States, Italy and Spain. Sources were T cells, B-cell-depleted T cells, or PBMCs; the material itself was cDNA or gDNA.

V was clipped by 5 bases and J by 9 bases, with 14 bases between them. The CDR3 has 14 residues. The germline gives CDR1 SGHVS, CDR2 FQNEAQ. What was sequenced was peripheral blood. The rearrangement joins TRBV7-8 to TRBJ1-6; D unclear. The sequence derives from a woman in her sixties or seventies with acute or convalescent COVID-19. The CDR3 sequence: CASSQGREGSPLHF. DNA for the CDR3: TGTGCCAGCAGCCAAGGACGGGAGGGTTCACCCCTCCACTTT.